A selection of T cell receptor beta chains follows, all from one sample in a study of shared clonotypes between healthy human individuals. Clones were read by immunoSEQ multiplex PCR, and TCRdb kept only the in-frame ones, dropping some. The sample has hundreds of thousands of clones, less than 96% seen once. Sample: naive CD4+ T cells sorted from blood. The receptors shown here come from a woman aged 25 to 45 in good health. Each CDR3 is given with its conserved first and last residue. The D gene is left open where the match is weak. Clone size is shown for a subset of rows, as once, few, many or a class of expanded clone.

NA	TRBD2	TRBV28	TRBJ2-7	CASSSPRRAGGSLVAYEQYF	TGTGCCAGCAGTTCCCCCCGCCGGGCGGGAGGTTCGTTAGTGGCGTACGAGCAGTACTTC
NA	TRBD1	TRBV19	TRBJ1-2	CASRGQVNFRGYTF	TGTGCCAGTAGGGGACAGGTCAACTTTCGGGGCTACACCTTC
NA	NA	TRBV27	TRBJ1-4	CASSFYANEKLFF	TGTGCCAGCAGTTTTTATGCTAATGAAAAACTGTTTTTT
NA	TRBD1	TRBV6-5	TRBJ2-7	CASSKDRGGYEQYF	TGTGCCAGCAGCAAAGACAGGGGAGGTTACGAGCAGTACTTC
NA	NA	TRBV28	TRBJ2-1	CASSLSFLLARYNEQFF	TGTGCCAGCAGTTTATCCTTCCTTCTGGCGAGGTACAATGAGCAGTTCTTC
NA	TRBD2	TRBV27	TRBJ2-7	CASRLIAGGPYEQYF	TGTGCCAGCAGACTTATAGCGGGGGGCCCCTACGAGCAGTACTTC
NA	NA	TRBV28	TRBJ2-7	CASSSAGQAAYEQYF	TGTGCCAGCAGCTCCGCCGGGCAGGCCGCCTACGAGCAGTACTTC
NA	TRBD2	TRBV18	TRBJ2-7	CASSLLTSGRSEQYF	TGTGCCAGCTCACTCCTGACTAGCGGGAGAAGCGAGCAGTACTTC
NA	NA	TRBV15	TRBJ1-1	CATSREEEEVGTEAFF	TGTGCCACCAGCAGAGAAGAAGAGGAGGTCGGCACTGAAGCTTTCTTT
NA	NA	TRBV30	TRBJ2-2	CAWRSHNTGELFF	TGTGCCTGGAGATCGCATAACACCGGGGAGCTGTTTTTT
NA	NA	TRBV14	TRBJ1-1	CASSQDKDVEAFF	TGTGCCAGCAGCCAAGATAAGGACGTCGAAGCTTTCTTT
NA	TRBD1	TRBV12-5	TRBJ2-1	CASGIQNRGWGPVGNEQFF	TGTGCTAGTGGTATCCAGAACAGGGGTTGGGGGCCGGTGGGCAATGAGCAGTTCTTC
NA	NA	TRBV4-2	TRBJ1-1	CASSQAALNTEAFF	TGTGCCAGCAGCCAAGCGGCCTTGAACACTGAAGCTTTCTTT
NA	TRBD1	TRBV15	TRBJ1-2	CATSRDIQGSDGGYTF	TGTGCCACCAGCAGAGATATACAGGGGAGTGACGGCGGCTACACCTTC
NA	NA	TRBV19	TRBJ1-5	CASSTPTGLWEPQHF	TGTGCCAGTAGTACCCCGACGGGATTGTGGGAGCCCCAGCATTTT
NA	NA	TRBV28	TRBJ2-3	CASSFRDTSTDTQYF	TGTGCCAGCAGTTTCAGGGATACCAGCACAGATACGCAGTATTTT
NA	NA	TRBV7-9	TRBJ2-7	CASSPPGGPGYEQYF	TGTGCCAGCAGCCCCCCTGGTGGACCCGGCTACGAGCAGTACTTC
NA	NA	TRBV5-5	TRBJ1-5	CASSLALAASNQPQHF	TGTGCCAGCAGCTTGGCTCTGGCGGCTAGCAATCAGCCCCAGCATTTT
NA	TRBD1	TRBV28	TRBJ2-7	CASTSKQGFEQYF	TGTGCCAGCACAAGCAAACAGGGGTTCGAGCAGTACTTC
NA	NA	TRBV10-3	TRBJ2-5	CAISQDKSGQETQYF	TGTGCCATCAGCCAAGATAAGAGCGGCCAAGAGACCCAGTACTTC
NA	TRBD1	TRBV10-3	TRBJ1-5	CAGGTANQPQHF	TGTGCCGGTGGGACAGCTAATCAGCCCCAGCATTTT
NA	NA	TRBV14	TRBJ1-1	CASSQGWLTEAFF	TGTGCCAGCAGCCAGGGGTGGCTCACTGAAGCTTTCTTT
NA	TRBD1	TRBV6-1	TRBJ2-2	CASNGQGNTGELFF	TGTGCCAGCAATGGACAGGGTAACACCGGGGAGCTGTTTTTT
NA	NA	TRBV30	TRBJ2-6	CAWSHGRSEANVLTF	TGTGCCTGGAGCCATGGGCGTTCCGAGGCCAACGTCCTGACTTTC
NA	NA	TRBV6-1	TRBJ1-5	CASSDVSNQPQHF	TGTGCCAGCAGTGACGTGAGCAATCAGCCCCAGCATTTT
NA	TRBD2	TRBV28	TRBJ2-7	CASRAGTSVHEQYF	TGTGCCAGCAGAGCCGGGACTAGCGTCCACGAGCAGTACTTC
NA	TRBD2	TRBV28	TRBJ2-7	CASSLFLAATYEQYF	TGTGCCAGCAGTTTATTTCTAGCGGCAACCTACGAGCAGTACTTC
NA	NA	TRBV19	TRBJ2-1	CASKRRDGASGEQFF	TGTGCCAGTAAAAGGAGGGACGGGGCGTCGGGAGAGCAGTTCTTC
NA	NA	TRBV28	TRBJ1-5	CASRKSGQPQHF	TGTGCCAGCAGGAAGTCAGGTCAGCCCCAGCATTTT
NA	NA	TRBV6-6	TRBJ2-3	CASTLSGVGPTDTQYF	TGTGCCAGCACCTTAAGTGGGGTGGGCCCCACAGATACGCAGTATTTT
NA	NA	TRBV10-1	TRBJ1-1	CASSEPDCSRKAFF	TGCGCCAGCAGTGAGCCTGACTGTAGTAGAAAAGCTTTCTTT
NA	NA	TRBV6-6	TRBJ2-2	CASNRGADTGELFF	TGTGCCAGCAATCGGGGCGCCGACACCGGGGAGCTGTTTTTT
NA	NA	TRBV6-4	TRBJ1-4	CASSEEQALNEKLFF	TGTGCCAGCAGTGAGGAACAGGCCCTTAATGAAAAACTGTTTTTT
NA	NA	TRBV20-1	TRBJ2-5	CSSEQVETQYF	TGCAGTAGCGAACAGGTAGAGACCCAGTACTTC
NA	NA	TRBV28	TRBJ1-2	CASSLRADYGYTF	TGTGCCAGCAGTTTACGGGCCGACTATGGCTACACCTTC
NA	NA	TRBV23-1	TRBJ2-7	CASSQSVTMREQYF	TGCGCCAGCAGTCAATCTGTGACAATGAGGGAGCAGTACTTC
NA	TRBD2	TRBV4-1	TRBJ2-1	CASSREGGGNEQFF	TGCGCCAGCAGCCGGGAGGGAGGAGGCAATGAGCAGTTCTTC
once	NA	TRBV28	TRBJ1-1	CASSGGRDTEAFF	TGTGCCAGCAGTGGGGGCAGAGACACTGAAGCTTTCTTT
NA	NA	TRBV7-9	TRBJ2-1	CASSRLGEQFF	TGTGCCAGCAGCCGATTAGGGGAGCAGTTCTTC
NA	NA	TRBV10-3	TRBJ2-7	CAIRGANNEQYF	TGTGCCATTCGCGGGGCGAACAACGAGCAGTACTTC
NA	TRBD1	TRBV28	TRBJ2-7	CASSRTGAQPYEQYF	TGTGCCAGCAGTCGAACAGGGGCCCAACCCTACGAGCAGTACTTC
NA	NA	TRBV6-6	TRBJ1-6	CASRHGGPEYDSPLHF	TGTGCCAGCAGACACGGGGGCCCAGAATATGATTCACCCCTCCACTTT
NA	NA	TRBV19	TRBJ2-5	CASSMASQETQYF	TGTGCCAGTAGTATGGCTAGTCAAGAGACCCAGTACTTC